The 4 T cell receptor beta chains given below trace back to one sample, sequenced in a study of T cell repertoires in cytomegalovirus infection. TCRdb ran MiXCR on the reads and lists one entry per CDR3 protein. The sample shows around 530,000 distinct CDR3 sequences, 16% of them seen only once. Sequencing was done on a sample of CD8+ T cells from PBMCs. The receptors stem from a human donor in good health (CMV status not recorded). Some clones in this sample may be carry-over from other donors' samples.

The CDR3 reads CSARGSGHYEQYF. CDR3 nucleotide sequence: TGCAGCGCACGAGGTAGCGGGCACTACGAGCAGTACTTC. J is TRBJ2-7 and V is TRBV29-1, with 7 bases matching TRBD2. Germline CDR1 is SQVTM and CDR2 is ANQGSEA. The CDR3 extends over 13 amino acids. The J segment lost 3 bases and the V segment lost 7 bases, leaving 9 bases of the junction unmatched.

In the case of this clonotype: A much bigger clone sits one base away, suggesting this may be a read error. This chain connects TRBV28 to TRBJ2-7; TRBD2 agrees at 9 bases. Germline-derived CDR1 and CDR2 are MDHEN and SYDVKM. This CDR3 spans 15 amino acids. The CDR3 DNA reads TGTGCCAGCAGTTTCCCTAGCGGGGTCTCCTACAAGCAGTACTTC. Translation: CASSFPSGVSYKQYF.

The rearrangement links TRBV28 to TRBJ2-7, with no clear D. The CDR3 totals 13 residues. The germline V gene has CDR1 MDHEN and CDR2 SYDVKM. The V and J ends lost 7 bases and 0 bases respectively, with 10 bases between them. CDR3 DNA sequence: TGTGCCAGCAAAATACAGAGCTCCTACGAGCAGTACTTC. Its translation is CASKIQSSYEQYF.

At least ten counts were recorded for this clonotype. The rearrangement uses TRBV6-2 or TRBV6-3 and TRBJ1-5, with D hard to call. Germline V CDR1 and CDR2: MNHEY, SVGEGT. V shed 4 bases and J shed 0 bases, with 7 bases lying between them. This CDR3 comprises 14 residues. The CDR3, as DNA: TGTGCCAGCAGTTCTATGGGTAGCAATCAGCCCCAGCATTTT. Translated, it gives CASSSMGSNQPQHF.